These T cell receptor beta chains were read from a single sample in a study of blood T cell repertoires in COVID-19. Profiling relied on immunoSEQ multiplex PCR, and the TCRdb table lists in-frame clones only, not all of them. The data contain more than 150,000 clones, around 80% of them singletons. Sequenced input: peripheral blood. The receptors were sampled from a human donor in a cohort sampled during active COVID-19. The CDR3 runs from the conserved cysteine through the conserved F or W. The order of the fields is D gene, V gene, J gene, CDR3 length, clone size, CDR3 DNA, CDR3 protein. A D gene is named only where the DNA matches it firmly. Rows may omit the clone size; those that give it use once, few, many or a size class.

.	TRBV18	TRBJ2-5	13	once	TGTGCCAGCCTAGAGTCTGACGGAGAGACCCAGTACTTC	CASLESDGETQYF
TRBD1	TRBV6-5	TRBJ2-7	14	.	TGTGCCAGCAGTACCGGGGGACAGGGGTACGAGCAGTACTTC	CASSTGGQGYEQYF
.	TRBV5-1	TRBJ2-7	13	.	TGCGCCAGCAGCCCCGGGGGATTAGTCGAGCAGTACTTC	CASSPGGLVEQYF
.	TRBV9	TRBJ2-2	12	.	TGTGCCAGCAGGGGGCCTACCGGGGAGCTGTTTTTT	CASRGPTGELFF
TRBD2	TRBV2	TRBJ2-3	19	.	TGTGCCAGCAGTTCACCCCGAGGACTAGCGGGGGGCTCCACAGATACGCAGTATTTT	CASSSPRGLAGGSTDTQYF
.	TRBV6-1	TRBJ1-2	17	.	TGTGCCAGCAGTGACCGGGACATCTTACGTCGGGACTATGGCTACACCTTC	CASSDRDILRRDYGYTF
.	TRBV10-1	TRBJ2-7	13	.	TGCGCCAGCAGTGAGTCGACAGGATACGAGCAGTACTTC	CASSESTGYEQYF
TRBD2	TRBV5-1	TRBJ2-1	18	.	TGCGCCAGCAGCTTGAAGGAGCGGGGGGCCCCCCACTACAATGAGCAGTTCTTC	CASSLKERGAPHYNEQFF
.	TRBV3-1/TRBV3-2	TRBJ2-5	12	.	TGTGCCAGCAGCCTCAGACAAGAGACCCAGTACTTC	CASSLRQETQYF
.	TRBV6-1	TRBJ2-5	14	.	TGTGCCAGCAGTGAAGGACTCTTCCGAGAGACCCAGTACTTC	CASSEGLFRETQYF